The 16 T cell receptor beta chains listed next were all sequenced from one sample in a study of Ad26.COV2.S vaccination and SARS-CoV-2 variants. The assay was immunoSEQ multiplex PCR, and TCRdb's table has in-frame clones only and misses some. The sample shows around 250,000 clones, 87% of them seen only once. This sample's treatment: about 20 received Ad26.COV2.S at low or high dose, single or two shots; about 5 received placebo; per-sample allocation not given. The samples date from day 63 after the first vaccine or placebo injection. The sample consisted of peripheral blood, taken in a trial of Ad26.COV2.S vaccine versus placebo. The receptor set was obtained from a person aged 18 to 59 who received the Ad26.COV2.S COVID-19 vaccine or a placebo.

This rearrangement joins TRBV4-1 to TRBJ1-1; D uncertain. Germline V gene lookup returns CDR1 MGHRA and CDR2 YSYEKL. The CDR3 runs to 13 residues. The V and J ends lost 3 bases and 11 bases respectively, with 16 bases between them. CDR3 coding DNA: TGCGCCAGCAGCCAGATCGACGCCCTCGGGGCTTTCTTT. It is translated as CASSQIDALGAFF.

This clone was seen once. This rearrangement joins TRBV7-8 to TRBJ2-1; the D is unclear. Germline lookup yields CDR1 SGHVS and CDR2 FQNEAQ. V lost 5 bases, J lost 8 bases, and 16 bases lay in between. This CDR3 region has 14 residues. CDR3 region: CASSPRPRDDEQFF. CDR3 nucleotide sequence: TGTGCCAGCAGCCCTCGGCCACGAGACGATGAGCAGTTCTTC.

The CDR3 sequence: CASSQTKEDTQYF. The DNA of the CDR3 is TGCGCCAGCAGCCAAACCAAGGAGGATACGCAGTATTTT. The V call is TRBV4-1, the J call TRBJ2-3; D is ambiguous. Trimming removed 2 bases at V and 6 bases at J, with 9 bases between. CDR1 is MGHRA, CDR2 YSYEKL, per germline. The CDR3 runs to 13 residues.

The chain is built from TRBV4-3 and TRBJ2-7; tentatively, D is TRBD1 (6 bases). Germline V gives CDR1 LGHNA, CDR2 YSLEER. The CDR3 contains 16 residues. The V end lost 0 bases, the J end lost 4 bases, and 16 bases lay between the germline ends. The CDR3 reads CASSQDVGARIYEQYF. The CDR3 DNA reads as TGCGCCAGCAGCCAAGATGTGGGGGCAAGGATATACGAGCAGTACTTC.

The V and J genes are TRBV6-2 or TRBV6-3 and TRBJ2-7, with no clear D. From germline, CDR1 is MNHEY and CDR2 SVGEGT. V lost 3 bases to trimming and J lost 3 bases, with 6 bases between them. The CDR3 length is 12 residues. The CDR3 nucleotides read TGTGCCAGCAGTTATGAAAGCTACGAGCAGTACTTC. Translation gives CASSYESYEQYF.

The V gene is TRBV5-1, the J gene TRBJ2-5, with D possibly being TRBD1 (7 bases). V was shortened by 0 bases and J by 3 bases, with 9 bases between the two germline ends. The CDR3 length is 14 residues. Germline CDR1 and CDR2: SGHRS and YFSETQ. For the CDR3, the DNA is TGCGCCAGCAGCTTGGCAGGGGGGAAAGAGACCCAGTACTTC. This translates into CASSLAGGKETQYF. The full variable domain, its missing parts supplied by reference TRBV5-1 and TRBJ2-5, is KAGVTQTPRYLIKTRGQQVTLSCSPISGHRSVSWYQQTPGQGLQFLFEYFSETQRNKGNFPGRFSGRQFSNSRSEMNVSTLELGDSALYLCASSLAGGKETQYFGPGTRLLVL.

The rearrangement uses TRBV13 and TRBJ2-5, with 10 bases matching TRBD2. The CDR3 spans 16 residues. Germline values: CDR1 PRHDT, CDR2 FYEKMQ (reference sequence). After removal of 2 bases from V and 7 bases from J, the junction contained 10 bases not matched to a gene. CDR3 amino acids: CASSLTGTSVRGTQYF. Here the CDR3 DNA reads TGTGCCAGCAGCTTAACCGGGACTAGCGTTCGTGGGACCCAGTACTTC.

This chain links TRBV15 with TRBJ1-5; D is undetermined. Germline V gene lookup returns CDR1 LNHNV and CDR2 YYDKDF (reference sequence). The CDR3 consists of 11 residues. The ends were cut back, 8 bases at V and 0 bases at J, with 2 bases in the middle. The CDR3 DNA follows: TGTGCCACCGGTAGCAATCAGCCCCAGCATTTT. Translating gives CATGSNQPQHF.

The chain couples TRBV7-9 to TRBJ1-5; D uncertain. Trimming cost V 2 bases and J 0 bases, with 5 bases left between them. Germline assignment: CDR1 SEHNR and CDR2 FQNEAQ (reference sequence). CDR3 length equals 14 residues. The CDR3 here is CASSLLDSNQPQHF. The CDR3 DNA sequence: TGTGCCAGCAGCTTACTGGATAGCAATCAGCCCCAGCATTTT.

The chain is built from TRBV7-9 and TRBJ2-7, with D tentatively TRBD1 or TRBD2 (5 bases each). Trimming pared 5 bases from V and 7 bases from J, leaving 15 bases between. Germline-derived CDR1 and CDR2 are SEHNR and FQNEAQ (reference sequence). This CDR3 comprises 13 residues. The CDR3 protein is CASSKGTSGEQYV. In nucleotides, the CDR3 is TGTGCCAGCAGCAAGGGGACGTCGGGGGAGCAGTACGTC.

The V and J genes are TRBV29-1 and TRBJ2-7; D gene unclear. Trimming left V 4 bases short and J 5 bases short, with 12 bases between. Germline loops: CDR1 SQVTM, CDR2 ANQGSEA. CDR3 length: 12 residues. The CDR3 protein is CSVATSGNEQYF. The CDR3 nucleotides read TGCAGCGTTGCAACTTCTGGAAACGAGCAGTACTTC.

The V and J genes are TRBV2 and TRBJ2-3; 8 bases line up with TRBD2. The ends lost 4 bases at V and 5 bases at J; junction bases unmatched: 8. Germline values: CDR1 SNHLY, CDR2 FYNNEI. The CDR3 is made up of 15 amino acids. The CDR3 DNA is TGTGCCAGCAGTGCCGGGACTAGTAGGAGAGATACGCAGTATTTT. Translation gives CASSAGTSRRDTQYF.

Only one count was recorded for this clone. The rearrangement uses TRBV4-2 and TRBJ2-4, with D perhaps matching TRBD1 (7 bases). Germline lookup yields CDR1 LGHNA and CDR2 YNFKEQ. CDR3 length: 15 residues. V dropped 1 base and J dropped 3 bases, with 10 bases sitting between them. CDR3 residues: CASSQGQGGKNIQYF. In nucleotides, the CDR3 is TGTGCCAGCAGCCAAGGCCAGGGGGGCAAAAACATTCAGTACTTC.

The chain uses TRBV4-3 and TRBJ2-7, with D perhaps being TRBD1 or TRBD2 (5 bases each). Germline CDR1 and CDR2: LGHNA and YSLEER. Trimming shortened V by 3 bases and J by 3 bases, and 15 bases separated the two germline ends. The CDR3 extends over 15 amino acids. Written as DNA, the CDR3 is TGCGCCAGCAGCCATCTCCGGGACCGCCGCTACGAGCAGTACTTC. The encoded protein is CASSHLRDRRYEQYF.

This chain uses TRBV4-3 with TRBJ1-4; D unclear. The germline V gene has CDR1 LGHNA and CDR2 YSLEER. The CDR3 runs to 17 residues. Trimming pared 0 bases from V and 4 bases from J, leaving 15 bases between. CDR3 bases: TGCGCCAGCAGCCAAGAACGCGGAGGAACAGATAATGAAAAACTGTTTTTT. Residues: CASSQERGGTDNEKLFF.

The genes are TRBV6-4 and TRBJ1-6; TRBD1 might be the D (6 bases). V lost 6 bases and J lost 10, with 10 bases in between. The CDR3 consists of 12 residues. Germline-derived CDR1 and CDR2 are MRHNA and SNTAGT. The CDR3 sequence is CASRQGESPLHF. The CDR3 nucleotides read TGTGCCAGCAGACAGGGAGAATCACCCCTCCACTTT.